Detailed here is one T cell receptor beta chain. The antigen it recognizes is unknown. Base-call qualities are not available, and no considerably larger clone is one nucleotide away. Focal radiation therapy combined with CTLA-4 blockade (ipilimumab) was tested in patients with chemo-refractory metastatic non-small-cell lung cancer. This specimen belongs to a study of radiotherapy plus CTLA-4 blockade in lung cancer listed by TCRdb under 2018. For the study in its entirety: Among enrolled patients, about 19% had an objective response and 25% to 35% reached disease control.

Counted from cysteine to phenylalanine, this CDR3 has 15 amino acids. Only the CDR3 part of the read is kept: 45 bases, read in frame from the first base. CDR1 and CDR2 were assigned from the germline V gene as SGHTA and FQGNSA. Here V drops 4 bases and J drops 7 bases, and the junction holds 7 bases not matched to any gene. Library preparation was by the immunoSEQ multiplex PCR assay. Sourced from immuneACCESS, this table was stored by TCRdb with only in-frame sequences that have V and J called. A share of the clones is absent; for the studies checked, an unresolved V gene accounts for under half, and the remainder has no known explanation. The sample contains approximately 85,000 clones, around four fifths of them found a single time. The ten largest account for just over 14% of the sample. Results and caveats for the whole study, not just this receptor: TCR clones derived from tumors expanded in peripheral blood after treatment with radiotherapy and ipilimumab. The strongest predictors of response, as reported, were early dynamic changes in blood T cell clones along with a rise in serum interferon-beta after radiation.

This clonotype originated in a human donor with non-small cell lung cancer that progressed on radiotherapy plus ipilimumab. Recombination connected TRBV7-2 to TRBJ2-2; 9 central bases correspond to TRBD2. The sequencing here drew on peripheral blood, taken from a patient treated with radiotherapy plus ipilimumab. The nucleotides read TGTGCCAGCAGCTCTGGGACTAGCTCGGGCGGGGAGCTGTTTTTT. It encodes CASSSGTSSGGELFF.